The 23 T cell receptor beta chains reported below all come from one sample, sequenced in a study of a mutant IDH1 vaccine in newly diagnosed glioma. These receptors are not linked to any known antigen. Only in-frame clones appear in the TCRdb table, and some are missing; sequencing was by immunoSEQ multiplex PCR. Among 50,000 to 55,000 clones listed, roughly 61% were seen once. The time point is: week 47, end of study. The content of each vaccine dose was 300 ug of mutant IDH1 20-mer peptide, and topical imiquimod accompanied it. Source: peripheral blood mononuclear cells (PBMCs), taken from a glioma patient whose treatment included an IDH1 peptide vaccine. The receptors were gathered from a middle-aged man with glioma. Some clones in this sample may be carry-over from other donors' samples.

The chain carries TRBV30 and TRBJ1-1; D is unresolved. CDR3 length: 11 amino acids. Germline assignment: CDR1 GTSNPN and CDR2 SVGIG (reference sequence). The V end was cut by 2 bases, the J end by 8 bases, with 9 bases between. The CDR3 DNA sequence: TGTGCCTGGAGTCGGACCATAGAAGCTTTCTTT. Translation gives CAWSRTIEAFF.

To note about this clone: An end of the junction does not agree with germline; a read error may underlie this. CDR3 nucleotide sequence: TGCGCCAGCAGCTTGGCAGAAGGTCGGGGAGTCGGAAAGCACTTC. Translation: CASSLAEGRGVGKHF. V usage is TRBV5-1 and J usage is TRBJ2-7; TRBD2 might be the D (5 bases). CDR1 is SGHRS, CDR2 YFSETQ, per germline. There are 15 residues in the CDR3.

The V and J genes are TRBV2 and TRBJ2-7; 12 positions agree with TRBD1. Germline CDR1 SNHLY, CDR2 FYNNEI. Losses at the gene ends were 0 bases for V and 0 bases for J; bases not matched to a gene: 6. This CDR3 is built from 18 residues. CDR3 in DNA: TGTGCCAGCAGTGAAGCCGGGACAGGGGGCTCCAGCTCCTACGAGCAGTACTTC. It is translated as CASSEAGTGGSSSYEQYF.

This clone was observed a handful of times. This chain links TRBV6-1 with TRBJ1-1, with D unresolved. Germline assignment: CDR1 MNHNS and CDR2 SASEGT. V was pared by 4 bases and J by 11 bases, with 14 bases between. The CDR3 is 12 amino acids. CDR3 residues: CASSVERGGAFF. The CDR3 coding sequence is TGTGCCAGCAGTGTGGAGCGCGGAGGGGCTTTCTTT.

This clone was detected only a few times. The V and J genes are TRBV7-9 and TRBJ1-1; D remains unclear. Trimming pared 6 bases from V and 5 bases from J, leaving 19 bases between. This CDR3 has 15 amino acids. CDR1 is SEHNR and CDR2 is FQNEAQ in the germline V gene (reference sequence). This CDR3 is CASSLSPGRRTEAFF. CDR3 nucleotides: TGTGCCAGCAGTCTATCCCCGGGGAGGCGGACTGAAGCTTTCTTT.

By sample fraction, this clone is medium-sized. This chain joins TRBV7-9 and TRBJ2-1; TRBD2 is a possible D gene (5 bases). This CDR3 spans 16 amino acids. V was cut by 5 bases and J by 5 bases, with 19 bases left in between. CDR1 and CDR2 (germline): SEHNR, FQNEAQ (reference sequence). CDR3 in DNA: TGTGCCAGCAGCCTGATTGGGGAGAGTAAAAACAATGAGCAGTTCTTC. Its protein is CASSLIGESKNNEQFF.

V is TRBV10-2 and J is TRBJ2-2; D is perhaps TRBD1 or TRBD2 (6 bases each). V was pared by 9 bases and J by 5 bases, with 16 bases between. CDR1 is WSHSY, CDR2 SAAADI, per germline. The length of the CDR3 is 14 residues. CDR3 region: CASSLGGGTGELFF. The CDR3 DNA reads as TGCGCCAGTTCCTTGGGGGGCGGAACCGGGGAGCTGTTTTTT.

The chain carries TRBV2 and TRBJ2-2, with 10 bases fitting TRBD1. CDR1 and CDR2 (germline): SNHLY, FYNNEI. Losses at the gene ends were 4 bases for V and 6 bases for J; bases not matched to a gene: 8. This CDR3 contains 16 residues. For the CDR3, the DNA is TGTGCCAGCAGTGCGCGGGGACAGGGGTGGTCCGGGGAGCTGTTTTTT. It translates to CASSARGQGWSGELFF. The full variable domain, completed using reference TRBV2 and TRBJ2-2, is EPEVTQTPSHQVTQMGQEVILRCVPISNHLYFYWYRQILGQKVEFLVSFYNNEISEKSEIFDDQFSVERPDGSNFTLKIRSTKLEDSAMYFCASSARGQGWSGELFFGEGSRLTVL.

This chain links TRBV5-6 with TRBJ1-1, with D perhaps matching TRBD1 (5 bases). This CDR3 is built from 16 residues. With 1 base removed from V and 2 bases from J, the gap between germline ends came to 15 bases. Germline loops: CDR1 SGHDT, CDR2 YYEEEE. This CDR3 reads CASSLLSAGTNTEAFF. CDR3 nucleotides: TGTGCCAGCAGCTTGTTGTCGGCTGGGACCAACACTGAAGCTTTCTTT.

The chain combines TRBV4-1 with TRBJ1-1; 10 bases agree with TRBD1. CDR3 length equals 19 residues. V lost 0 bases to trimming and J lost 0 bases; unmatched junction nucleotides: 10. CDR1 is MGHRA, CDR2 YSYEKL, per germline. The CDR3 region has the DNA TGCGCCAGCAGCCAAGATTGGGGGGGACAGGGGATAGTGAACACTGAAGCTTTCTTT. Translating it yields CASSQDWGGQGIVNTEAFF.

This clone was counted a single time. The rearrangement joins TRBV5-5 to TRBJ1-2; 7 nucleotides match TRBD1. V trimming: 4 bases; J trimming: 1 base; junction bases outside the gene matches: 16. The CDR3 is 18 amino acids. Germline lookup yields CDR1 SGHKS and CDR2 YYEKEE (reference sequence). The CDR3: CASSPGTAGISFNYGYTF. CDR3 coding DNA: TGTGCCAGCAGCCCGGGGACAGCCGGGATCTCGTTTAACTATGGCTACACCTTC.

This clone has a handful of counts. CDR3 bases: TGTGCCAGCTCAGTGGACAGGGTCGGCATGGGAGCATACGACACCGGGGAGCTGTTTTTT. Its protein product is CASSVDRVGMGAYDTGELFF. This chain uses TRBV18 with TRBJ2-2, with 8 bases aligning to TRBD1. After removal of 5 bases from V and 3 bases from J, the junction contained 20 bases not matched to a gene. Germline assignment: CDR1 KGHSH and CDR2 LQKENI. This CDR3 has 20 residues.

CDR3 protein: CASSLGPGSVRSGNTIYF. CDR3 nucleotide sequence: TGCGCCAGCAGCTTGGGCCCCGGTTCAGTGCGCTCTGGAAACACCATATATTTT. The rearrangement joins TRBV5-1 to TRBJ1-3; D not resolved. Germline loops: CDR1 SGHRS, CDR2 YFSETQ. The CDR3 is 18 residues long. Trimming removed 0 bases at V and 0 bases at J, with 16 bases between.

The chain combines TRBV19 with TRBJ1-1, with D possibly TRBD1 on 6 matching bases. The CDR3 spans 12 residues. V lost 8 bases and J lost 2, with 9 bases in between. CDR1 and CDR2 from the germline V gene are LNHDA and SQIVND (reference sequence). CDR3 region: CASQQGNTEAFF. The CDR3 coding sequence is TGTGCCAGTCAACAGGGTAACACTGAAGCTTTCTTT.

In its sample, this clone was seen a few times. V gene TRBV30 combines with J gene TRBJ1-6, with D perhaps TRBD1 (5 bases). V was pared by 2 bases and J by 8 bases, with 16 bases between. Germline V gives CDR1 GTSNPN, CDR2 SVGIG (reference sequence). The CDR3 is 15 amino acids. The CDR3 bases are TGTGCCTGGAGTCCACGGAAAGGGGAGGATTCACCCCTCCACTTT. Protein product: CAWSPRKGEDSPLHF.

The chain carries TRBV30 and TRBJ2-1; TRBD1 matches at 9 bases. V lost 3 bases to trimming and J lost 9 bases; unmatched junction nucleotides: 12. Germline V gene lookup returns CDR1 GTSNPN and CDR2 SVGIG (reference sequence). This CDR3 comprises 15 residues. Written as DNA, the CDR3 is TGTGCCTGGAGAGGAGGACAGGGGCTTTATAGTGAGCAGTTCTTC. Its protein is CAWRGGQGLYSEQFF.

This clone appeared a few times. The chain joins TRBV7-3 to TRBJ1-1; D is possibly TRBD1 (6 bases). Germline V lookup: CDR1 SGHTA, CDR2 FQGTGA. The length of the CDR3 is 14 residues. V lost 5 bases, J lost 1 base, and 11 bases lay in between. This CDR3 is CASSPKGGNTEAFF. Here the CDR3 DNA reads TGTGCCAGCAGCCCAAAAGGGGGGAACACTGAAGCTTTCTTT.

V usage is TRBV6-1 and J usage is TRBJ2-7; no firm D call. Trimming cost V 4 bases and J 6 bases, with 13 bases left between them. This CDR3 comprises 13 residues. Germline V gene sequence: CDR1 MNHNS, CDR2 SASEGT. The CDR3 DNA reads as TGTGCCAGCAGTGCCGTTACCGGATCCGAGCAGTACTTC. This translates into CASSAVTGSEQYF.

The V and J genes are TRBV29-1 and TRBJ1-2; 7 bases are a match to TRBD1. The CDR3 loop spans 14 amino acids. J gave up 4 bases and V 5 bases, and 10 bases lay outside the gene matches. The germline V gene encodes CDR1 SQVTM and CDR2 ANQGSEA. CDR3 protein: CSVLPDRRVYGYTF. The CDR3 coding sequence is TGCAGCGTTCTACCGGACAGGAGGGTCTATGGCTACACCTTC. Drawing the rest from reference TRBV29-1 and TRBJ1-2, the complete variable domain is SAVISQKPSRDICQRGTSLTIQCQVDSQVTMMFWYRQQPGQSLTLIATANQGSEATYESGFVIDKFPISRPNLTFSTLTVSNMSPEDSSIYLCSVLPDRRVYGYTFGSGTRLTVV.

The chain couples TRBV5-4 to TRBJ2-6; D gene uncertain. V was clipped by 1 base and J by 0 bases, with 8 bases between them. This CDR3 comprises 16 residues. Germline CDR1 reads SGHNT; CDR2 reads YYREEE (reference sequence). CDR3 residues: CASSLTQSSGANVLTF. As DNA, the CDR3 is TGTGCCAGCAGCTTGACCCAAAGCTCTGGGGCCAACGTCCTGACTTTC.

This rearrangement joins TRBV7-2 to TRBJ2-2; possibly TRBD2 for D (7 bases). This CDR3 has 15 amino acids. In germline, CDR1 is SGHTA, CDR2 FQGNSA. V lost 7 bases and J lost 5, with 17 bases in between. DNA of the CDR3: TGTGCCAGCACCCGAGGGGGGGGCCGGACCGGGGAGCTGTTTTTT. It yields the protein CASTRGGGRTGELFF.

The sample holds a few counts of this clone. This chain uses TRBV5-6 with TRBJ2-2, with unresolved D. The CDR3 is made up of 12 amino acids. V dropped 4 bases and J dropped 6 bases, with 7 bases sitting between them. Germline V gives CDR1 SGHDT, CDR2 YYEEEE. CDR3 protein: CASSVIPGELFF. DNA of the CDR3: TGTGCCAGCAGCGTCATCCCCGGGGAGCTGTTTTTT.

The rearrangement joins TRBV2 to TRBJ1-1; D is possibly TRBD1 (6 bases). V was shortened by 6 bases and J by 1 base, with 9 bases between the two germline ends. From germline, CDR1 is SNHLY and CDR2 FYNNEI. CDR3 length equals 13 residues. The CDR3 loop is CASRRTENTEAFF. CDR3 DNA: TGTGCCAGCAGGCGGACAGAGAACACTGAAGCTTTCTTT.